These 17 T cell receptor beta chains were sequenced from one sample in a study of technical replicates of blood from a few donors. Libraries were prepared by immunoSEQ multiplex PCR; TCRdb keeps only in-frame clonotypes and omits some of them. The sample yields around 79,000 clones, 85% to 95% seen once. The sample was T cells isolated from PBMCs. The receptor set was obtained from a human donor in good health.

The gene calls are TRBV28 and TRBJ2-5; weak D call: TRBD1 (6 bases). Between the trimmed V and J ends, which lost 3 bases and 5 bases, there was a span of 16 bases. CDR3 length equals 15 residues. Germline V gene lookup returns CDR1 MDHEN and CDR2 SYDVKM. In DNA form, the CDR3 reads TGTGCCAGCAGTTTTCCGGCCAGGGGAAGTGAGACCCAGTACTTC. The encoded protein is CASSFPARGSETQYF.

The V and J genes are TRBV6-5 and TRBJ2-7; D may be TRBD1 (5 bases). Per germline, CDR1 MNHEY and CDR2 SVGAGI. V was trimmed by 11 bases and J by 0 bases, leaving 14 bases between them. The CDR3 spans 13 residues. The CDR3: CAGSGNSSYEQYF. The CDR3 coding sequence is TGTGCCGGATCAGGGAATAGCTCCTACGAGCAGTACTTC.

The rearrangement joins TRBV5-6 to TRBJ1-5; TRBD1 might be the D (6 bases). CDR3 size: 12 residues. From germline, CDR1 is SGHDT and CDR2 YYEEEE. V was clipped by 9 bases and J by 4 bases, with 11 bases between them. CDR3 region: CATSQGNQPQHF. In DNA form, the CDR3 reads TGTGCCACCAGTCAGGGGAATCAGCCCCAGCATTTT.

The rearrangement uses TRBV5-1 and TRBJ2-1; D may be TRBD2 (7 bases). The V end lost 0 bases, the J end lost 8 bases, and 18 bases lay between the germline ends. CDR1 is SGHRS and CDR2 is YFSETQ in the germline V gene. The length of the CDR3 is 16 residues. DNA for the CDR3: TGCGCCAGCAGCTTGGCCAGGGGCGGGAGAGGCGATGAGCAGTTCTTC. Translation gives CASSLARGGRGDEQFF.

The chain has TRBV30 and TRBJ1-4, with 10 nucleotides matching TRBD1. The germline V gene encodes CDR1 GTSNPN and CDR2 SVGIG (reference sequence). V shed 8 bases and J 7 bases; nucleotides not matched to a gene: 7. The CDR3 covers 13 residues. The CDR3 sequence is CANDRGHSEKLFF. CDR3 DNA: TGTGCCAACGACAGGGGGCACAGTGAAAAACTGTTTTTT.

The chain couples TRBV6-5 to TRBJ1-2; tentative D call: TRBD1 (5 bases). CDR1 is MNHEY, CDR2 SVGAGI, per germline. V was clipped by 8 bases and J by 4 bases, with 20 bases between them. The length of the CDR3 is 15 residues. The CDR3 DNA sequence: TGTGCCAGCTGGGGCATAGTAACACGAGGCTATGGCTACACCTTC. As protein: CASWGIVTRGYGYTF.

The chain joins TRBV2 to TRBJ2-3, with 9 bases matching TRBD1. Germline values: CDR1 SNHLY, CDR2 FYNNEI. V dropped 7 bases and J dropped 8; count of bases not matched to a gene: 4. The length of the CDR3 is 12 residues. CDR3 amino acids: CASMGQGITQYF. Written as DNA, the CDR3 is TGTGCCAGCATGGGACAGGGTATTACGCAGTATTTT.

The V gene is TRBV5-4, the J gene TRBJ2-3, with unresolved D. The CDR3 spans 15 residues. Germline V gene data show CDR1 as SGHNT and CDR2 as YYREEE (reference sequence). Trimming cost V 1 base and J 3 bases, with 12 bases left between them. CDR3 DNA sequence: TGTGCCAGCAGCTTGTCTTCGGGTCCAACAGATACGCAGTATTTT. Residues: CASSLSSGPTDTQYF.

The chain has TRBV27 and TRBJ1-5; 7 bases line up with TRBD1. The V and J ends lost 5 bases and 3 bases, in that order; junction bases with no gene match: 7. CDR1 and CDR2 (germline): MNHEY, SMNVEV (reference sequence). The CDR3 has 15 residues. This chain's CDR3 is CASSASTGLNQPQHF. CDR3 bases: TGTGCCAGCAGTGCCTCGACAGGGCTCAATCAGCCCCAGCATTTT.

V is TRBV10-2 and J is TRBJ2-3, with D possibly being TRBD1 (5 bases). V gave up 4 bases and J gave up 0 bases, with 8 bases separating them. The CDR3 covers 14 residues. Germline V gene data show CDR1 as WSHSY and CDR2 as SAAADI. The CDR3 here is CASSVRASTDTQYF. The CDR3, as DNA: TGCGCCAGCAGTGTCAGGGCTAGCACAGATACGCAGTATTTT.

This clone was observed a single time. The chain couples TRBV19 to TRBJ2-2; D uncertain. Germline CDR1 LNHDA, CDR2 SQIVND (reference sequence). The V and J ends lost 6 bases and 5 bases respectively, with 10 bases between them. This CDR3 region has 13 residues. The CDR3 reads CASRGFGTGELFF. Written as DNA, the CDR3 is TGTGCCAGTAGGGGCTTCGGAACCGGGGAGCTGTTTTTT.

The chain carries TRBV28 and TRBJ1-5; unclear D gene. The V gene's germline CDR1 is MDHEN and CDR2 SYDVKM. Trimming left V 7 bases short and J 3 bases short, with 10 bases between. CDR3 length: 13 amino acids. CDR3 protein: CASTSGINQPQHF. Here the CDR3 DNA reads TGTGCCAGCACCTCAGGCATCAATCAGCCCCAGCATTTT.

The chain is built from TRBV5-1 and TRBJ2-5, with 8 bases fitting TRBD1. The CDR3 sequence is 15 residues long. With 8 bases clipped from V and 3 bases from J, the junction kept 12 bases outside the gene matches. From germline, CDR1 is SGHRS and CDR2 YFSETQ. The DNA of the CDR3 is TGCGCCAGTACCGCCCCGGACAGGGTGAAAGAGACCCAGTACTTC. Amino acids: CASTAPDRVKETQYF.

The count of this clone is one. The chain carries TRBV6-1 and TRBJ2-7, with D uncertain. The CDR3 sequence is 12 residues long. CDR1 and CDR2 (germline): MNHNS, SASEGT. Trimming shortened V by 4 bases and J by 3 bases, and 7 bases separated the two germline ends. The CDR3 loop reads CASSVSGYEQYF. In nucleotides, the CDR3 is TGTGCCAGCAGTGTATCAGGCTACGAGCAGTACTTC.

The chain combines TRBV7-9 with TRBJ1-2, with 7 bases aligning to TRBD1. The CDR3 contains 14 residues. V lost 3 bases, J lost 5 bases, and 6 bases stayed unmatched. Germline values: CDR1 SEHNR, CDR2 FQNEAQ (reference sequence). CDR3 region: CASSFRQGVYGYTF. CDR3 sequence (DNA): TGTGCCAGCAGCTTTCGGCAGGGGGTTTATGGCTACACCTTC.

This chain links TRBV11-3 with TRBJ1-2, with TRBD1 as a possible D gene (6 bases). Germline CDR1 is SGHNT and CDR2 is YENEEA. Trimming shortened V by 5 bases and J by 2 bases, and 15 bases separated the two germline ends. CDR3 length: 15 residues. The CDR3 region is CASSPLGATNYGYTF. CDR3 bases: TGTGCCAGCAGCCCGCTGGGGGCGACCAACTATGGCTACACCTTC.

V and J are TRBV7-9 and TRBJ1-1; possible D gene TRBD1, 5 bases. V lost 0 bases and J 1 base, leaving 15 bases between the germline ends. There are 17 residues in the CDR3. CDR1 SEHNR and CDR2 FQNEAQ come from the germline V gene (reference sequence). CDR3 in amino acids: CASSLAELSGPNTEAFF. CDR3 coding DNA: TGTGCCAGCAGCTTAGCAGAGCTGTCAGGGCCGAACACTGAAGCTTTCTTT.